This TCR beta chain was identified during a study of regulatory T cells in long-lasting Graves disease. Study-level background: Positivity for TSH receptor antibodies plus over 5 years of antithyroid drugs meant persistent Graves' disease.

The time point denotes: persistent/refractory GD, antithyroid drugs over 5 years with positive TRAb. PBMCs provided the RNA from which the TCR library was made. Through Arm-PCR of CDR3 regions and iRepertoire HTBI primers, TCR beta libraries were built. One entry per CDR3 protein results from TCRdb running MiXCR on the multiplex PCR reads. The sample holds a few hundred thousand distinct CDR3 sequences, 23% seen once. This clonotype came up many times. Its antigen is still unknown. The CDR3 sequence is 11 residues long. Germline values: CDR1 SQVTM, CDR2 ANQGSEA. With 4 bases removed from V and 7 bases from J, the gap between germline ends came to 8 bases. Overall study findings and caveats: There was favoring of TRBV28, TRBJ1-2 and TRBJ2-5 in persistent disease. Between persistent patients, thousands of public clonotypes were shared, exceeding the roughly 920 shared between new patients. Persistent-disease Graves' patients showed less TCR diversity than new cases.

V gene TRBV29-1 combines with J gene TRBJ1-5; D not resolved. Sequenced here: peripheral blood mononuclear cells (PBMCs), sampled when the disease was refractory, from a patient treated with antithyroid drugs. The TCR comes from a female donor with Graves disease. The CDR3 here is CSVGDGQPQHF. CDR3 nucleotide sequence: TGCAGCGTTGGGGATGGCCAGCCCCAGCATTTT.